Listed here are 23 T cell receptor beta chains from one sample, sequenced in a study of blood T cell repertoires in COVID-19. Clones were sequenced by immunoSEQ multiplex PCR, and TCRdb holds only the in-frame ones, with some missing. The data hold approximately 160,000 clones, with approximately 88% observed a single time. The sequencing input was peripheral blood. These receptors were obtained from a woman aged 55 to 70 with acute or convalescent COVID-19.

This clone was seen just once. The chain joins TRBV2 to TRBJ1-1; a possible D gene is TRBD1 (6 bases). V was cut by 5 bases and J by 11 bases, with 21 bases left in between. The CDR3 is 14 residues long. Germline V gene lookup returns CDR1 SNHLY and CDR2 FYNNEI. CDR3 nucleotides: TGTGCCAGCAGTTCCAGGGGAGGGCCTGAATTGGCTTTCTTT. Residues: CASSSRGGPELAFF.

This chain uses TRBV2 with TRBJ1-3; D possibly corresponds to TRBD1 (6 bases). Trimming took off 6 bases at V and 6 bases at J, with 21 bases between the two ends. The CDR3 loop spans 16 amino acids. Germline CDR1 reads SNHLY; CDR2 reads FYNNEI. CDR3 amino acids: CASSLLRTDSKNTIYF. Written as DNA, the CDR3 is TGTGCCAGCAGCCTACTCAGGACAGACTCTAAAAACACCATATATTTT.

V usage is TRBV10-3 and J usage is TRBJ1-5; TRBD1 matches at 9 bases. The germline V gene encodes CDR1 ENHRY and CDR2 SYGVKD. With 2 bases clipped from V and 7 bases from J, the junction kept 3 bases outside the gene matches. The CDR3 runs to 14 residues. The CDR3 reads CAISERQGGQPQHF. CDR3 coding DNA: TGTGCCATCAGTGAGAGACAGGGGGGCCAGCCCCAGCATTTT.

V gene TRBV6-2 or TRBV6-3 combines with J gene TRBJ1-1, with 9 bases lining up with TRBD1. The CDR3 contains 15 residues. CDR1 MNHEY and CDR2 SVGEGT come from the germline V gene. With 5 bases clipped from V and 0 bases from J, the junction kept 4 bases outside the gene matches. Here the CDR3 reads CASSVTGGVNTEAFF. CDR3 DNA: TGTGCCAGCAGTGTGACAGGGGGGGTGAACACTGAAGCTTTCTTT.

The chain recombines TRBV3-1 (or the pseudogene TRBV3-2) with TRBJ2-2; no firm D call. The CDR3 runs to 15 residues. Trimming left V 1 base short and J 0 bases short, with 6 bases between. CDR1 is LGHDT, CDR2 YNNKEL, per germline (reference sequence). In DNA form, the CDR3 reads TGTGCCAGCAGCCAAGTCAGGTCGAACACCGGGGAGCTGTTTTTT. Translated: CASSQVRSNTGELFF.

The CDR3 DNA follows: TGTGCCAGCAAGAGTACAACTAATGAAAAACTGTTTTTT. As protein: CASKSTTNEKLFF. This chain joins TRBV6-5 and TRBJ1-4; D not resolved. CDR3 length equals 13 residues. Per germline, CDR1 MNHEY and CDR2 SVGAGI. Trimming pared 7 bases from V and 0 bases from J, leaving 6 bases between.

This chain joins TRBV5-6 and TRBJ1-1, with unresolved D. Germline CDR1 and CDR2: SGHDT and YYEEEE. This CDR3 has 16 amino acids. The V and J ends lost 2 bases and 0 bases respectively, with 14 bases between them. The CDR3 coding sequence is TGTGCCAGCAGCTTCCGACTCCTCCAAATGAACACTGAAGCTTTCTTT. As protein: CASSFRLLQMNTEAFF.

The rearrangement joins TRBV7-8 to TRBJ2-7, with TRBD1 matching over 9 bases. Trimming cost V 4 bases and J 9 bases; bases outside gene matches: 1. CDR1 and CDR2 from the germline V gene are SGHVS and FQNEAQ. The CDR3 consists of 11 residues. CDR3: CASSWTGVQYF. The CDR3 region has the DNA TGTGCCAGCAGCTGGACAGGGGTGCAGTACTTC.

This clone was detected a few times. This chain joins TRBV11-2 and TRBJ1-2; 12 positions agree with TRBD1. CDR3 length equals 15 residues. Germline CDR1 SGHAT, CDR2 FQNNGV. The V gene end was trimmed by 6 bases and the J gene end by 6 bases; junction bases not matched to a gene: 8. Here the CDR3 reads CASSSGTGGIHGYTF. CDR3 sequence (DNA): TGTGCCAGCAGTTCCGGGACAGGGGGCATACATGGCTACACCTTC.

V and J are TRBV9 and TRBJ2-5; D possibly corresponds to TRBD1 (6 bases). CDR3 length: 15 amino acids. In germline, CDR1 is SGDLS, CDR2 YYNGEE. Trimming shortened V by 4 bases and J by 3 bases, and 16 bases separated the two germline ends. In DNA form, the CDR3 reads TGTGCCAGCAGCCATTCCGGGACACAGGAAGAGACCCAGTACTTC. As protein: CASSHSGTQEETQYF.

The CDR3: CASSQSGGEYNNEQFF. The DNA of the CDR3 is TGTGCCAGCAGCCAGTCCGGGGGGGAGTACAACAATGAGCAGTTCTTC. This chain joins TRBV3-1 (or the pseudogene TRBV3-2) and TRBJ2-1, with 8 bases matching TRBD2. In germline, CDR1 is LGHDT, CDR2 YNNKEL (reference sequence). V gave up 3 bases and J gave up 5 bases; unmatched junction bases: 9. The CDR3 loop spans 16 amino acids.

This clone was recorded only once. The chain carries TRBV18 and TRBJ2-3, with a tentative D call TRBD1 (5 bases). The CDR3 runs to 17 residues. Germline loops: CDR1 KGHSH, CDR2 LQKENI. V dropped 2 bases and J dropped 1 base, with 16 bases sitting between them. CDR3 sequence (DNA): TGTGCCAGCTCACCAACCACAGCCGCCAGGGGCACAGATACGCAGTATTTT. Protein product: CASSPTTAARGTDTQYF.

The chain has TRBV4-1 and TRBJ1-5; the D gene is possibly TRBD1 (5 bases). Germline CDR1 is MGHRA and CDR2 is YSYEKL. This CDR3 is 15 amino acids long. Trimming left V 0 bases short and J 3 bases short, with 9 bases between. The CDR3 protein is CASSQDQGLNQPQHF. In DNA, the CDR3 is TGCGCCAGCAGCCAAGATCAGGGCCTCAATCAGCCCCAGCATTTT.

V is TRBV24-1 and J is TRBJ2-3, with D possibly TRBD2 on 5 matching bases. Germline CDR1 is KGHDR and CDR2 is SFDVKD. With 5 bases removed from V and 5 bases from J, the gap between germline ends came to 10 bases. This CDR3 is 13 amino acids long. DNA of the CDR3: TGTGCCACCAGTGCGGGGTTGGTAGATACGCAGTATTTT. Translation: CATSAGLVDTQYF.

The gene calls are TRBV5-6 and TRBJ1-5; 9 bases fit TRBD1. The germline V gene has CDR1 SGHDT and CDR2 YYEEEE. V dropped 2 bases and J dropped 6; count of bases not matched to a gene: 3. The CDR3 has 14 amino acids. The CDR3 protein is CASSLQGAIQPQHF. The CDR3 region has the DNA TGTGCCAGCAGCTTACAGGGGGCGATTCAGCCCCAGCATTTT.

Regarding this clone: At the DNA level, this CDR3 is encoded by other sequences in the same sample as well. The gene calls are TRBV28 and TRBJ1-2, with TRBD1 matching over 7 bases. With 6 bases clipped from V and 4 bases from J, the junction kept 5 bases outside the gene matches. Per the germline V gene, CDR1 is MDHEN and CDR2 is SYDVKM. This CDR3 contains 13 residues. The CDR3 protein is CASRPGQVYGYTF. In DNA, the CDR3 is TGTGCCAGCAGACCCGGACAGGTCTATGGCTACACCTTC.

The gene calls are TRBV27 and TRBJ1-2; D unclear. V lost 2 bases and J 8 bases, leaving 15 bases between the germline ends. CDR1 and CDR2 (germline): MNHEY, SMNVEV (reference sequence). The CDR3 sequence is 14 residues long. CDR3 loop: CASSLDGKFDGYTF. CDR3 nucleotides: TGTGCCAGCAGTTTAGACGGGAAATTCGACGGCTACACCTTC.

This clone was observed a few times. The chain links TRBV7-6 to TRBJ2-5; 7 positions agree with TRBD1. Germline V gene sequence: CDR1 SGHVS, CDR2 FNYEAQ. With V trimmed by 1 base and J by 0 bases, 5 bases remained unmatched. There are 16 residues in the CDR3. The CDR3 bases are TGTGCCAGCAGCTTAGGGGGACAGAAGTACCAAGAGACCCAGTACTTC. It codes for CASSLGGQKYQETQYF.

The chain is built from TRBV6-1 and TRBJ2-3, with 11 nucleotides matching TRBD1. J was trimmed by 0 bases and V by 1 base; bases with no gene match: 12. CDR3 size: 20 residues. The germline gives CDR1 MNHNS, CDR2 SASEGT. CDR3 sequence reads: CASSEVVWDRGGASTDTQYF. CDR3 in DNA: TGTGCCAGCAGTGAAGTGGTCTGGGACAGGGGGGGGGCTAGCACAGATACGCAGTATTTT.

This clone was seen only once. The chain combines TRBV6-6 with TRBJ2-3, with 9 bases identical to TRBD2. This CDR3 spans 17 amino acids. Losses at the gene ends were 5 bases for V and 5 bases for J; bases not matched to a gene: 14. CDR1 and CDR2 (germline): MNHNY, SVGAGI (reference sequence). The CDR3 DNA reads as TGTGCCAGCAGTCCCATCGGACAGCGGGGGGTAGTAGATACGCAGTATTTT. This codes for CASSPIGQRGVVDTQYF.

The chain couples TRBV7-6 to TRBJ1-4; weak D call: TRBD1 (6 bases). V dropped 2 bases and J dropped 5 bases, with 9 bases sitting between them. This CDR3 is built from 14 residues. Germline CDR1 is SGHVS and CDR2 is FNYEAQ. The CDR3 nucleotides read TGTGCCAGCAGCTTAACAGGGTCGAATGAAAAACTGTTTTTT. The encoded protein is CASSLTGSNEKLFF. Combining the CDR3 with reference TRBV7-6 and TRBJ1-4 gives the whole variable domain GAGVSQSPRYKVTKRGQDVALRCDPISGHVSLYWYRQALGQGPEFLTYFNYEAQQDKSGLPNDRFSAERPEGSISTLTIQRTEQRDSAMYRCASSLTGSNEKLFFGSGTQLSVL.

J is TRBJ2-6 and V is TRBV5-4, with TRBD2 matching over 11 bases. The V gene's germline CDR1 is SGHNT and CDR2 YYREEE (reference sequence). Trimming removed 4 bases from V and 0 bases from J; junction bases left unmatched: 6. The CDR3 runs 18 residues. As DNA, the CDR3 is TGTGCCAGCAGCACCCTGACTAGCGGGGTCTCTGGGGCCAACGTCCTGACTTTC. Its translation is CASSTLTSGVSGANVLTF.

The chain recombines TRBV12-3 or TRBV12-4 with TRBJ2-6; a weak D match, TRBD1 (7 bases). The CDR3 totals 12 residues. Trimming took off 5 bases at V and 13 bases at J, with 12 bases between the two ends. CDR3 protein: CASSGGTVVLTF. CDR3 coding DNA: TGTGCCAGCAGTGGGGGGACAGTTGTCCTGACTTTC.